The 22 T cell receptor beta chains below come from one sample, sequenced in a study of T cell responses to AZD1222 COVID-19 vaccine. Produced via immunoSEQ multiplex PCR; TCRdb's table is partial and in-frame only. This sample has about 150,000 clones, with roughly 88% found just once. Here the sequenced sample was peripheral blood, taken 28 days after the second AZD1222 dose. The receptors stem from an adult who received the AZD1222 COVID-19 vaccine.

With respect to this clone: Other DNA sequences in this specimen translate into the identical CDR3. The CDR3: CASSYSTGDYGYTF. CDR3 DNA: TGTGCCAGCAGTTACTCTACAGGGGACTATGGCTACACCTTC. V gene TRBV6-5 combines with J gene TRBJ1-2; the match to TRBD1 covers 7 bases. Germline V gene sequence: CDR1 MNHEY, CDR2 SVGAGI. The length of the CDR3 is 14 residues. V trimming: 0 bases; J trimming: 3 bases; junction bases outside the gene matches: 1.

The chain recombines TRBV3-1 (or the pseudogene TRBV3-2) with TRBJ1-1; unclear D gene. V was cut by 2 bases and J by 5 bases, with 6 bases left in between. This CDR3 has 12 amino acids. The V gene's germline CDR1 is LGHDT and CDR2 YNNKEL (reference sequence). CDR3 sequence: CASSQSNTEAFF. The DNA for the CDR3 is TGTGCCAGCAGCCAAAGTAATACTGAAGCTTTCTTT.

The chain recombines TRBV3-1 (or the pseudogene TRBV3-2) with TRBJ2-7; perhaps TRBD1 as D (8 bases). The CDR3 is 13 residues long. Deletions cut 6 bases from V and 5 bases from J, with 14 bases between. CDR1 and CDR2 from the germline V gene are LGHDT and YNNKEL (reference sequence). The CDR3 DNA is TGTGCCAGCAGTTACAGGGGGGGCCACGAGCAGTACTTC. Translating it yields CASSYRGGHEQYF.

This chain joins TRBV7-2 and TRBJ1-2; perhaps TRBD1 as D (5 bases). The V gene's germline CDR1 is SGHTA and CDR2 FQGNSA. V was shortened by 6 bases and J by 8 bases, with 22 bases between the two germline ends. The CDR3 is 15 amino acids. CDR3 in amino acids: CASRARTGSLFGYTF. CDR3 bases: TGTGCCAGCAGGGCCCGTACAGGTTCTCTTTTCGGCTACACCTTC.

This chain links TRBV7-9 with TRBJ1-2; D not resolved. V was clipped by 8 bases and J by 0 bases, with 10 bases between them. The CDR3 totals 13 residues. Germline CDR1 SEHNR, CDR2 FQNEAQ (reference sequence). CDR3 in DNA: TGTGCCAGCGACCCAGGAACTAACTATGGCTACACCTTC. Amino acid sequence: CASDPGTNYGYTF.

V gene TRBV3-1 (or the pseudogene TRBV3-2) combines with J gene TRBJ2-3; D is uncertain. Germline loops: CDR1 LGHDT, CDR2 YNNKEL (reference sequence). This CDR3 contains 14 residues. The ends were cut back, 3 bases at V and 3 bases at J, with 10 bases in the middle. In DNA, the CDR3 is TGTGCCAGCAGCCAGGGGTTAGTAACAGATACGCAGTATTTT. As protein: CASSQGLVTDTQYF.

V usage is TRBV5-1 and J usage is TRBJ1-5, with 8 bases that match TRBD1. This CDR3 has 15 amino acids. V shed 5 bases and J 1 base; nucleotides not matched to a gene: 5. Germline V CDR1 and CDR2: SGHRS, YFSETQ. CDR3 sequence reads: CASRSGQGSNQPQHF. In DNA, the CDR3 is TGCGCCAGCAGATCTGGACAGGGAAGCAATCAGCCCCAGCATTTT.

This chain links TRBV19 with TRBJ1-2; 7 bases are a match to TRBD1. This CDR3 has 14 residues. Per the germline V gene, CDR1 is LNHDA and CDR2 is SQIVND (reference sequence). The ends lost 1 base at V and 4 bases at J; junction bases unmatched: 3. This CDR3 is CASSIAGGGYGYTF. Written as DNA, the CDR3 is TGTGCCAGTAGTATAGCAGGGGGTGGCTATGGCTACACCTTC.

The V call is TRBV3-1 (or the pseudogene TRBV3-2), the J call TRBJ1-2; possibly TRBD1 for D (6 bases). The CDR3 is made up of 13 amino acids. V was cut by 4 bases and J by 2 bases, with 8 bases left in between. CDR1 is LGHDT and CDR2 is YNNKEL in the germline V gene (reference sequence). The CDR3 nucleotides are TGTGCCAGCAGCCTTCAGGGGAACTATGGCTACACCTTC. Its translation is CASSLQGNYGYTF.

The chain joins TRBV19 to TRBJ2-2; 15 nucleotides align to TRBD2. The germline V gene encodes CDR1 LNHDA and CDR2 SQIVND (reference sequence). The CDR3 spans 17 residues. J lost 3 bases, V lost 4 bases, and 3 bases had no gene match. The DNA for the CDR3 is TGTGCCAGTAGTACCGGACTAGCGGGAGGGGACACCGGGGAGCTGTTTTTT. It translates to CASSTGLAGGDTGELFF.

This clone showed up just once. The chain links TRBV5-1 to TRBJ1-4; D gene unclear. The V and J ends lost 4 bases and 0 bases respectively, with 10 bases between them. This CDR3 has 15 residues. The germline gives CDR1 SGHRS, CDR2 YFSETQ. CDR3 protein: CASSHGGATNEKLFF. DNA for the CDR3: TGCGCCAGCAGCCATGGAGGAGCAACTAATGAAAAACTGTTTTTT.

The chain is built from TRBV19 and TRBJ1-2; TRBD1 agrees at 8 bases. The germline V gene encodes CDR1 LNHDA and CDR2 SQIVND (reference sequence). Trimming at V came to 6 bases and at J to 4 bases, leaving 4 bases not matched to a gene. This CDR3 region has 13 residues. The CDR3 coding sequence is TGTGCCAGTAGACAGGGACAGGCCTATGGCTACACCTTC. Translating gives CASRQGQAYGYTF.

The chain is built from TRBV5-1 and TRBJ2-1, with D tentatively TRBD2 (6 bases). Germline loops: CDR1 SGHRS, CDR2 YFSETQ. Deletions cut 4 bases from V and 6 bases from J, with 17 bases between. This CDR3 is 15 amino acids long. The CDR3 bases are TGCGCCAGCAGCCTACTCCCCGGGACTTTCAATGAGCAGTTCTTC. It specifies CASSLLPGTFNEQFF.

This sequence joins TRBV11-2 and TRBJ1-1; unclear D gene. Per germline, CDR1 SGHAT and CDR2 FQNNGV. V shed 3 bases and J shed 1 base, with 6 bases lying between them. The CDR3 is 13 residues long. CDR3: CASSLSRNTEAFF. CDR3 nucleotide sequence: TGTGCCAGCAGCTTGTCCCGGAACACTGAAGCTTTCTTT.

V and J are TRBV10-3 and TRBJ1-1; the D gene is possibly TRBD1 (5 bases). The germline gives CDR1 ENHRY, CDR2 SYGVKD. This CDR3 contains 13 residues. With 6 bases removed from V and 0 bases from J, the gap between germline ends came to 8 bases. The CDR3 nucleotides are TGTGCCATCAGGGACACCTTGAACACTGAAGCTTTCTTT. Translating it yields CAIRDTLNTEAFF.

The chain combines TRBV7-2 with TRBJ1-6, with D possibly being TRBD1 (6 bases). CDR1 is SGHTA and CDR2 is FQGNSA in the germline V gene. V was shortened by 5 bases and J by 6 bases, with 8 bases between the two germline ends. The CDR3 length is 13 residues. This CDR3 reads CASSLQGNSPLHF. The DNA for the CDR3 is TGTGCCAGCAGCCTACAGGGTAATTCACCCCTCCACTTT.

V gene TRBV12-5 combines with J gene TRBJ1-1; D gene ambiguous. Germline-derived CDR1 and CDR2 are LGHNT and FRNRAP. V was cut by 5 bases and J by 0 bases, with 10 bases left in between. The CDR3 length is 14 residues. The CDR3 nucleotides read TGTGCTAGTGGTCCCAGGCCCCTGAACACTGAAGCTTTCTTT. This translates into CASGPRPLNTEAFF.

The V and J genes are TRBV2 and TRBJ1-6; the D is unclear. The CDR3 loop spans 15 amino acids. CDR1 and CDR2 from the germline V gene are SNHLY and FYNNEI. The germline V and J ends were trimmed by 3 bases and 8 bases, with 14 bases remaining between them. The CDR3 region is CASSDRAPEYSPLHF. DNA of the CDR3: TGTGCCAGCAGTGATCGGGCACCTGAATATTCACCCCTCCACTTT.

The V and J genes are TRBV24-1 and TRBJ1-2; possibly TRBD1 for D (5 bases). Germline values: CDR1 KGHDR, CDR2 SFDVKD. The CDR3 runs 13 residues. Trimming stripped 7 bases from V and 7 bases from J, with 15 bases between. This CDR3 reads CATRDGGDGGYTF. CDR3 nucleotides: TGTGCCACCAGGGACGGGGGGGACGGTGGCTACACCTTC.

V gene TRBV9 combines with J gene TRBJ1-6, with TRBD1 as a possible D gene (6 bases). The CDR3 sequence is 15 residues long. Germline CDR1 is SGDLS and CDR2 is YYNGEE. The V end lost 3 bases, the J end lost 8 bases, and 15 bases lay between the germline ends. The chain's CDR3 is CASSAKGGGYSPLHF. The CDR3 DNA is TGTGCCAGCAGCGCAAAAGGGGGGGGATATTCACCCCTCCACTTT.

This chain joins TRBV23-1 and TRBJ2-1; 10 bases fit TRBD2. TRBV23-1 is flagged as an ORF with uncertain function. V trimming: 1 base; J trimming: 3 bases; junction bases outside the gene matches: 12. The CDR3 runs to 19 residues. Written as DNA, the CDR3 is TGCGCCAGCAGTCAATGCGGGGGACAAAAGCGGGAGGGCTACAATGAGCAGTTCTTC. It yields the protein CASSQCGGQKREGYNEQFF.

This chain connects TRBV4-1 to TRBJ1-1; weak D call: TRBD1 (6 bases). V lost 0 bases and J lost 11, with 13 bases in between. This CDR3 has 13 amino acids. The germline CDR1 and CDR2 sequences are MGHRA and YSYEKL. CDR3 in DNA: TGCGCCAGCAGCCAAGATTCGGGGGCGCGTGCTTTCTTT. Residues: CASSQDSGARAFF.